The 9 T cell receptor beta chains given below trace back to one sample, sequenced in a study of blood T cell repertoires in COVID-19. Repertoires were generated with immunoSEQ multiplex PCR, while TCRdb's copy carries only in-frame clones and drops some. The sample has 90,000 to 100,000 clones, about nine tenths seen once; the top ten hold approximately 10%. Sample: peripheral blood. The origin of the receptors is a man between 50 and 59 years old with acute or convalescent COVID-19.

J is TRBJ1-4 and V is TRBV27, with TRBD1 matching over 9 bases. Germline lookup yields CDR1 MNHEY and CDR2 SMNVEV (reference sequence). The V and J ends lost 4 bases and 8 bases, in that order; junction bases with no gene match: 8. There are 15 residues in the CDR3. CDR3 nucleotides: TGTGCCAGCAGTTCCCTGGGACAGGGTGGCGAAAAACTGTTTTTT. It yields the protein CASSSLGQGGEKLFF.

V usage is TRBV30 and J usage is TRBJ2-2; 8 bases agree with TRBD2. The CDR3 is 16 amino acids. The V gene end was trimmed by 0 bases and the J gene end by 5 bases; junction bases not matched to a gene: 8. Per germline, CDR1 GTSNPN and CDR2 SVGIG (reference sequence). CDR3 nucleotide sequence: TGTGCCTGGAGTGTCTGGGAGCGGGAGCGGACCGGGGAGCTGTTTTTT. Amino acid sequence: CAWSVWERERTGELFF.

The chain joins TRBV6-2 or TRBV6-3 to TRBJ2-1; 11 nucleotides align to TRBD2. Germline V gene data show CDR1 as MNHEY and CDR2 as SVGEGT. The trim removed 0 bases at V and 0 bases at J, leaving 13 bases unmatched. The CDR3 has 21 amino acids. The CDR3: CASSYSKLGTSGLSSYNEQFF. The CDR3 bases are TGTGCCAGCAGTTACTCGAAACTCGGGACTAGCGGACTGAGCTCCTACAATGAGCAGTTCTTC.

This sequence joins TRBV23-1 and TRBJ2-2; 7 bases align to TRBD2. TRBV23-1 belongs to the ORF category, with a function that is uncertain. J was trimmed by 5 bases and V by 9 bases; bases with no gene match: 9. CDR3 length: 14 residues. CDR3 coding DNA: TGCGCCAGGCGGGGCGGGAGTGATACCGGGGAGCTGTTTTTT. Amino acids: CARRGGSDTGELFF.

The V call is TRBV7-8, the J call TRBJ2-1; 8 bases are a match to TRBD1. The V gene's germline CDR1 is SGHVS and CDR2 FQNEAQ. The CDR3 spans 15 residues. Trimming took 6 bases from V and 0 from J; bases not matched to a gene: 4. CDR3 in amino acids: CASRPDRGSYNEQFF. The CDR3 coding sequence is TGTGCCAGCAGGCCTGACAGGGGCTCCTACAATGAGCAGTTCTTC. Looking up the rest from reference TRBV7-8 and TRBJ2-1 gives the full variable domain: GAGVSQSPRYKVAKRGQDVALRCDPISGHVSLFWYQQALGQGPEFLTYFQNEAQLDKSGLPSDRFFAERPEGSVSTLKIQRTQQEDSAVYLCASRPDRGSYNEQFFGPGTRLTVL.

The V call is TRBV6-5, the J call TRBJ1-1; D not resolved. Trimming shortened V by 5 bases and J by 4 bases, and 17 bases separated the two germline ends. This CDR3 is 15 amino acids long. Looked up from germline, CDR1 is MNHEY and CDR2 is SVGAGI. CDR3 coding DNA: TGTGCCAGCAGTCCTAGGCGGACTCTGGGCACTGAAGCTTTCTTT. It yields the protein CASSPRRTLGTEAFF.

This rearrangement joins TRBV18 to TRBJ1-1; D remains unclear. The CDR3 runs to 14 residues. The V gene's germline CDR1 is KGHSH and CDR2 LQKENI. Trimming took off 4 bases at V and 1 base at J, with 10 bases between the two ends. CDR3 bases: TGTGCCAGCTCACGAGGACTGAAGAACACTGAAGCTTTCTTT. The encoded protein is CASSRGLKNTEAFF.

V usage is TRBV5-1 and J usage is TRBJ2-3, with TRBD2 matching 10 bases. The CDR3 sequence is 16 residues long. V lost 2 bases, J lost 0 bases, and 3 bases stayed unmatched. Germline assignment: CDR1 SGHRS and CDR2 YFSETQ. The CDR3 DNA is TGCGCCAGCAGCTTACTAGCGGGAACTAGCACAGATACGCAGTATTTT. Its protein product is CASSLLAGTSTDTQYF.

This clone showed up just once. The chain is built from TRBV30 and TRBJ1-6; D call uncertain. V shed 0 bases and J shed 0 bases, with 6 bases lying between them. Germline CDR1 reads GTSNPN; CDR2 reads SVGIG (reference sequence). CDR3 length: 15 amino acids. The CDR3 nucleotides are TGTGCCTGGAGTGTTGGGAGCTCCTATAATTCACCCCTCCACTTT. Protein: CAWSVGSSYNSPLHF.